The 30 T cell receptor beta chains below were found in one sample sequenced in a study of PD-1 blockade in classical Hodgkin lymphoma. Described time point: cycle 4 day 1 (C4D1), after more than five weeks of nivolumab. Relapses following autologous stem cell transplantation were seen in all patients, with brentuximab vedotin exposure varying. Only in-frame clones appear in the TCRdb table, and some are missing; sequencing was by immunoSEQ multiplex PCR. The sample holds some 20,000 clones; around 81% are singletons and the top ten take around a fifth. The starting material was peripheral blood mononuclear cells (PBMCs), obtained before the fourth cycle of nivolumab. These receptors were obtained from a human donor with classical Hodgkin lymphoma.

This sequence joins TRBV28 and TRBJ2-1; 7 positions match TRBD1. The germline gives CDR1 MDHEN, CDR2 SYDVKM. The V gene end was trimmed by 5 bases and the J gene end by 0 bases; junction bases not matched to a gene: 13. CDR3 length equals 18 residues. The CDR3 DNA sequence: TGTGCCAGCAGTAAAAAGTTCCGCCGGGACAGCTCCTACAATGAGCAGTTCTTC. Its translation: CASSKKFRRDSSYNEQFF.

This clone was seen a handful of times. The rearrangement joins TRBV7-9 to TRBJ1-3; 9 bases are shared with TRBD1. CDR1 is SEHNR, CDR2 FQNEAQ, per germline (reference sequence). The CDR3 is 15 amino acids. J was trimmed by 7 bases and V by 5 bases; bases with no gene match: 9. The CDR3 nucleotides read TGTGCCAGCAGCACCGGACAGGGGAGTTCGAACACCATATATTTT. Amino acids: CASSTGQGSSNTIYF.

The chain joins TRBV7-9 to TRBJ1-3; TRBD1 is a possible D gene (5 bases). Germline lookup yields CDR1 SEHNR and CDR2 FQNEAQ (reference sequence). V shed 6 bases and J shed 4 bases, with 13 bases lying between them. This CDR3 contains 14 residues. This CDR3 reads CASRWGETGNTIYF. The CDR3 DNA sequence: TGTGCCAGCAGGTGGGGGGAAACCGGAAACACCATATATTTT. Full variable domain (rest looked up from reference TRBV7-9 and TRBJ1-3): DTGVSQNPRHKITKRGQNVTFRCDPISEHNRLYWYRQTLGQGPEFLTYFQNEAQLEKSRLLSDRFSAERPKGSFSTLEIQRTEQGDSAMYLCASRWGETGNTIYFGEGSWLTVV.

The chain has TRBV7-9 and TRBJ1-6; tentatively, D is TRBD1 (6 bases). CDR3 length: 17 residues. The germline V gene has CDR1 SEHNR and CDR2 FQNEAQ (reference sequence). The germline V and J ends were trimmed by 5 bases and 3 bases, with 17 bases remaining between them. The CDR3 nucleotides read TGTGCCAGCAGCGTTCAAGGGGGAGTTTTCTATAATTCACCCCTCCACTTT. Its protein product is CASSVQGGVFYNSPLHF.

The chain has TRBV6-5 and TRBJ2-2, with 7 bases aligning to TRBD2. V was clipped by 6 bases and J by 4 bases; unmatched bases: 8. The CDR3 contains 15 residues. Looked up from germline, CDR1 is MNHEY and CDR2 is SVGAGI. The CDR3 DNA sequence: TGTGCCAGCAGACAGACGGGGAGGGTCACCGGGGAGCTGTTTTTT. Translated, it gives CASRQTGRVTGELFF.

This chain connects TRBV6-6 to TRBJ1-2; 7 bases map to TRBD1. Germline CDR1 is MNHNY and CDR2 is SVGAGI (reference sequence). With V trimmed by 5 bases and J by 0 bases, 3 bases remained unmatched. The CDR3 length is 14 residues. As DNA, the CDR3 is TGTGCCAGCAGTCGACAGGGCTCTAACTATGGCTACACCTTC. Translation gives CASSRQGSNYGYTF.

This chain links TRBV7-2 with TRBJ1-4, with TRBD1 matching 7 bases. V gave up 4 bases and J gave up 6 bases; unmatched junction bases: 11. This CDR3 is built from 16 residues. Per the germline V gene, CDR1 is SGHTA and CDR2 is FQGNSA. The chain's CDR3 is CASSSMGRGGDEKLFF. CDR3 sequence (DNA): TGTGCCAGCAGCTCCATGGGCAGGGGGGGAGATGAAAAACTGTTTTTT.

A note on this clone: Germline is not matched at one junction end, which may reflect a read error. CDR3 protein: CASRLDLKWDNREQFF. As DNA, the CDR3 is TGCGCCAGCAGGTTGGACCTTAAATGGGACAATAGGGAGCAGTTCTTC. The chain uses TRBV5-1 and TRBJ2-1; perhaps TRBD1 as D (6 bases). Germline CDR1 and CDR2: SGHRS and YFSETQ. The CDR3 length is 16 residues. Filled out from reference TRBV5-1 and TRBJ2-1, the complete variable domain reads KAGVTQTPRYLIKTRGQQVTLSCSPISGHRSVSWYQQTPGQGLQFLFEYFSETQRNKGNFPGRFSGRQFSNSRSEMNVSTLELGDSALYLCASRLDLKWDNREQFFGPGTRLTVL.

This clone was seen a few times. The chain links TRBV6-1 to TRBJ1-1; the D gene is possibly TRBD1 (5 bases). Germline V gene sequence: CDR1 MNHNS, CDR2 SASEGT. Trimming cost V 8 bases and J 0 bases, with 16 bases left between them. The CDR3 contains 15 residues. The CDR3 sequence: CASPGGPGLNTEAFF. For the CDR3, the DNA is TGTGCCAGCCCGGGGGGTCCAGGGCTGAACACTGAAGCTTTCTTT.

This CDR3 is CASSYGTGYGYTF. Written as DNA, the CDR3 is TGTGCCAGCAGTTACGGGACTGGCTATGGCTACACCTTC. This sequence joins TRBV27 and TRBJ1-2; a possible D gene is TRBD1 (5 bases). The CDR3 is made up of 13 amino acids. Trimming shortened V by 4 bases and J by 4 bases, and 10 bases separated the two germline ends. The germline V gene encodes CDR1 MNHEY and CDR2 SMNVEV (reference sequence).

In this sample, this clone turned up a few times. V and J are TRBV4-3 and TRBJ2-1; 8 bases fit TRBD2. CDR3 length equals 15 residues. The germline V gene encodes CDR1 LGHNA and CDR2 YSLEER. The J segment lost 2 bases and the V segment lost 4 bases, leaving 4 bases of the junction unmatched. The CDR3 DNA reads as TGCGCCAGCAGCCCGAATAGCGGGACCTACAATGAGCAGTTCTTC. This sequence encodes CASSPNSGTYNEQFF.

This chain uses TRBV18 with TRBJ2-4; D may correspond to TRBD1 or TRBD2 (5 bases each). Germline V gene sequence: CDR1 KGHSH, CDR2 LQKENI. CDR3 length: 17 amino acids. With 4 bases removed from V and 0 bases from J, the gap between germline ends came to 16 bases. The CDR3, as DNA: TGTGCCAGCTCACTTTCCCGGGGCTCTTTAGCCAAAAACATTCAGTACTTC. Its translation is CASSLSRGSLAKNIQYF.

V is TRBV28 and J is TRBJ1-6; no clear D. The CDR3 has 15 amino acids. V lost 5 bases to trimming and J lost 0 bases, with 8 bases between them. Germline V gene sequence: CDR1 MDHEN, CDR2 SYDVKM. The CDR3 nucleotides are TGTGCCAGCAGTGCGAGGAGCTCCTATAATTCACCCCTCCACTTT. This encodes CASSARSSYNSPLHF.

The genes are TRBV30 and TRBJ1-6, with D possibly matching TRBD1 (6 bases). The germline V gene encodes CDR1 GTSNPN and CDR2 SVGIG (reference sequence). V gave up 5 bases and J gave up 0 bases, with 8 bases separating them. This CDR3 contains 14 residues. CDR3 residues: CAWQGNSYNSPLHF. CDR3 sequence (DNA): TGTGCCTGGCAGGGGAACTCCTATAATTCACCCCTCCACTTT.

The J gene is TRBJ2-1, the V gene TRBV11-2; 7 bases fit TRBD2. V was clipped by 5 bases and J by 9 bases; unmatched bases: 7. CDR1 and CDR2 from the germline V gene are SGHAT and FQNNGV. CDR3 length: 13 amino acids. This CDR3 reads CASSPMGGGEQFF. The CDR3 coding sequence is TGTGCCAGCAGCCCGATGGGGGGGGGTGAGCAGTTCTTC.

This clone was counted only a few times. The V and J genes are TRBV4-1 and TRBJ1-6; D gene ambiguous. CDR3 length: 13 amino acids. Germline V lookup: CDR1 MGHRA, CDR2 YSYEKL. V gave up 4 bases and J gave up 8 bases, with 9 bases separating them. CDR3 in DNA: TGCGCCAGCAGCCCCCATACCGATTCACCCCTCCACTTT. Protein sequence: CASSPHTDSPLHF.

This CDR3 is CASSPPLAGRYEQYF. CDR3 in DNA: TGTGCCAGCAGTCCCCCACTAGCGGGGCGCTACGAGCAGTACTTC. The chain employs TRBV6-5 and TRBJ2-7; 10 bases align to TRBD2. Per germline, CDR1 MNHEY and CDR2 SVGAGI. The V segment lost 5 bases and the J segment 3 bases; nucleotides outside the gene matches: 7. The CDR3 contains 15 residues.

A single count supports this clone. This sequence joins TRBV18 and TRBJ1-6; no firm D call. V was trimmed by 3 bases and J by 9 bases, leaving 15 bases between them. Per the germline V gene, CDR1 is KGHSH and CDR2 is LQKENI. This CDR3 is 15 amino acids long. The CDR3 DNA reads TGTGCCAGCTCACCCGAGTACCCCCGGGGTTCACCCCTCCACTTT. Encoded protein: CASSPEYPRGSPLHF.

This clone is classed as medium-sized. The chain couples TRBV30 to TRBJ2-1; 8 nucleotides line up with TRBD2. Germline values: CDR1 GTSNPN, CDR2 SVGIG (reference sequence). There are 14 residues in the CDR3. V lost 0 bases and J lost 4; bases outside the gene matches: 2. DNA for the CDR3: TGTGCCTGGAGTGTAACTAGCGGATACAATGAGCAGTTCTTC. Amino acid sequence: CAWSVTSGYNEQFF.

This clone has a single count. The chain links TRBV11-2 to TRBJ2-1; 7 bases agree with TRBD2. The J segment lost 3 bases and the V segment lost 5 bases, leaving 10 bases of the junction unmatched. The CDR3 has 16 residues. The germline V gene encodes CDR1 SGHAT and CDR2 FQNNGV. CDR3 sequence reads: CASSLYTSANYNEQFF. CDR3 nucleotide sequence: TGTGCCAGCAGCCTGTACACTAGCGCGAACTACAATGAGCAGTTCTTC.

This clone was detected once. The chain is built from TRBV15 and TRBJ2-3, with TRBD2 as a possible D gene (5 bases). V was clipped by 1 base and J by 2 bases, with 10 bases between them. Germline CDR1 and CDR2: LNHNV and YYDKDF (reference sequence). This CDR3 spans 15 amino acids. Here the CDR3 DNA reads TGTGCCACCAGCAGAGGGGTAGCGAACACAGATACGCAGTATTTT. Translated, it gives CATSRGVANTDTQYF.

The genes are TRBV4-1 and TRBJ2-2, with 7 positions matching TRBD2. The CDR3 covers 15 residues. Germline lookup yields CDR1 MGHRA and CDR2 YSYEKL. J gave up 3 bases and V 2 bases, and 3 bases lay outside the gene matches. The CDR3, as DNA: TGCGCCAGCAGCCAAAGGGAGGGGTACACCGGGGAGCTGTTTTTT. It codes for CASSQREGYTGELFF.

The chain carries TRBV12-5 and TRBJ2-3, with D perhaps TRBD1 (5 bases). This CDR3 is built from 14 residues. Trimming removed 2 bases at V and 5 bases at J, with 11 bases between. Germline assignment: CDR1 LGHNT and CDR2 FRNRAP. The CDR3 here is CASGLTRRGDTQYF. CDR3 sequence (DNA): TGTGCTAGTGGTTTGACCCGTAGGGGAGATACGCAGTATTTT.

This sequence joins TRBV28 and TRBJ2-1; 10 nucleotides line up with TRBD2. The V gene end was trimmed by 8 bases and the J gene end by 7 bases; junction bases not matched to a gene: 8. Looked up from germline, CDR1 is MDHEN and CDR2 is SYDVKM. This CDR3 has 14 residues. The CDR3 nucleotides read TGTGCCAGCGAGAGCGGGGGGGCCAAGAATGAGCAGTTCTTC. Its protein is CASESGGAKNEQFF.

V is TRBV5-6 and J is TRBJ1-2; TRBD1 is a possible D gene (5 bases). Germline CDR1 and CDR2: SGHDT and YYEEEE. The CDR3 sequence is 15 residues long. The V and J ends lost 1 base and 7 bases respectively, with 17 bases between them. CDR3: CASSLSALGRRGYTF. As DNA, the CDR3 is TGTGCCAGCAGCTTGTCGGCCTTGGGGCGTCGTGGCTACACCTTC. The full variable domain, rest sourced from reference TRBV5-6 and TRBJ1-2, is DAGVTQSPTHLIKTRGQQVTLRCSPKSGHDTVSWYQQALGQGPQFIFQYYEEEERQRGNFPDRFSGHQFPNYSSELNVNALLLGDSALYLCASSLSALGRRGYTFGSGTRLTVV.

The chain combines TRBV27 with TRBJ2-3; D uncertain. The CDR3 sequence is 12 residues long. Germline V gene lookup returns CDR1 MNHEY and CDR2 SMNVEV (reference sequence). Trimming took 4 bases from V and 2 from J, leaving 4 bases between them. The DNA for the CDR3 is TGTGCCAGCAGTTCGTACACAGATACGCAGTATTTT. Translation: CASSSYTDTQYF.

The CDR3 is CATGQGNYGYTF. In DNA form, the CDR3 reads TGTGCCACCGGACAGGGGAACTATGGCTACACCTTC. The chain recombines TRBV19 with TRBJ1-2, with TRBD1 matching over 9 bases. This CDR3 contains 12 residues. Germline CDR1 is LNHDA and CDR2 is SQIVND (reference sequence). The ends lost 10 bases at V and 2 bases at J; junction bases unmatched: 2.

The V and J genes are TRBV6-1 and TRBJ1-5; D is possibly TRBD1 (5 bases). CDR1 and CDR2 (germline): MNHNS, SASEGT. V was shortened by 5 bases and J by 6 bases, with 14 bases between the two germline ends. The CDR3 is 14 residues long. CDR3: CASSKPPGIQPQHF. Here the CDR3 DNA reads TGTGCCAGCAGTAAACCTCCAGGGATTCAGCCCCAGCATTTT.

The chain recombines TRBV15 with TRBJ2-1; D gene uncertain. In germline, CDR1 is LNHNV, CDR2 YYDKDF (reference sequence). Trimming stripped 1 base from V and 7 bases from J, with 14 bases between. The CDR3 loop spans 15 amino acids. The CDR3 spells CATSRASPGTNEQFF. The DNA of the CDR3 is TGTGCCACCAGCAGAGCGTCCCCCGGCACTAATGAGCAGTTCTTC.

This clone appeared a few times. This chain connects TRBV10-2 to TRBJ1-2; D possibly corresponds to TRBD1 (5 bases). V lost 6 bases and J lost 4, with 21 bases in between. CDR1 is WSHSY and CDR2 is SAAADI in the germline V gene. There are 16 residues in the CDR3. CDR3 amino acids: CASRPGSPTGVYGYTF. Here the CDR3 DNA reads TGCGCCAGCAGGCCAGGGTCGCCCACGGGGGTCTATGGCTACACCTTC.